The sequence of this T cell receptor beta chain was determined in a study of CD8+CD57+ T cells in acquired aplastic anemia (dated by TCRdb to the late 2010s). In the study overall: Extracted DNA from sorted CD4+ and CD8+ cells averaged about 3 ug, ranging from 0.2 to 27.4 ug. An average of roughly 10 million reads for CD4+ cells and 11 million or so reads for CD8+ cells was obtained from healthy donor samples. The full study reports these points: Around 31 CD8+ CDR3 sequences were shared between patients and controls but appeared highly expressed in patients and within their immunodominant clones. CD8+ Simpson's diversity did not differ significantly between patients and healthy controls (P=0.060).

TCR repertoires of sorted CD4+ and CD8+ blood T cells from severe aplastic anemia patients and healthy subjects were deep-sequenced in the study. Ficoll-Paque density gradient centrifugation was used to isolate peripheral blood mononuclear cells. CD4+ and CD8+ T cells were sorted by FACS or magnetic beads before DNA extraction. Note on this clonotype: Its antigen is still unknown. Base-call qualities are not available, and no considerably larger clone is one nucleotide away.

Trimming takes 1 base from V and 8 bases from J, and the germline ends sit 15 bases apart. CDR1 and CDR2 were assigned from the germline V gene (reference sequence) as GTSNPN and SVGIG. The CDR3 runs 15 amino acids, cysteine and phenylalanine included. The entry retains the CDR3 DNA only, 45 bases that are in frame from base 1. TCR beta VDJ combination and CDR3 sequence profiling used genomic DNA as the template. An Illumina HiSeq 2000 was the platform used for TCR repertoire sequencing. The authors' analysis ran thus. TRBV/TRBJ rearrangement plots, CDR3 size and DJ length profiles, and Simpson's diversity index were used to evaluate the repertoires. The most abundant DNA sequence in the deep sequencing data was defined as the immunodominant clone. CDR3 amino acid sequences were checked for sharing across subjects and were also compared against the VDJdb database and published repertoires. TCRdb's own reprocessing of the public reads used fastp at Q25 and MiXCR and kept productive beta chains. When rows share a CDR3 protein, they turn into one entry using the most common DNA and genes. TCRdb, rather than the study authors, made the V and J calls. This sample is represented by about 210,000 distinct CDR3 sequences; approximately 35% of them were singletons. 0.95% to 1.3% of the sample lies in the top ten.

The source is a human donor in good health, serving as a control. The chain employs TRBV30 and TRBJ2-6, and possibly TRBD2, on 5 matching bases. Sequencing input: sorted CD4+, CD8+, or CD8+CD57+ T cells (not recorded which) from PBMCs. Here the CDR3 is given as CAWSEGLPGTNVLTF. Read as DNA, the sequence is TGTGCCTGGAGTGAAGGACTGCCAGGAACCAACGTCCTGACTTTC.